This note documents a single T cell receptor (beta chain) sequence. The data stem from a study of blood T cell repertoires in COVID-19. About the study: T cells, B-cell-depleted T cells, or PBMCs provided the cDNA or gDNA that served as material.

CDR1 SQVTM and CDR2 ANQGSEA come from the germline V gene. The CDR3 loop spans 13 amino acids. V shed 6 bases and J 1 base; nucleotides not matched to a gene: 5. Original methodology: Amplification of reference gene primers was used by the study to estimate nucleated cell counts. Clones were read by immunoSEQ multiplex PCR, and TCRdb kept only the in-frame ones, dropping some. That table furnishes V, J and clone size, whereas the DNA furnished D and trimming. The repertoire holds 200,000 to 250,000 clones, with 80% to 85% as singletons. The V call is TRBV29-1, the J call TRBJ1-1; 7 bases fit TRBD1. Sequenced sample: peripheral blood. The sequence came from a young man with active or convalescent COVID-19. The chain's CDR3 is CSVTGEWNTEAFF. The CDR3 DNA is TGCAGCGTAACAGGGGAATGGAACACTGAAGCTTTCTTT.